Shown below are 13 T cell receptor beta chains from a single sample sequenced in a study of blood T cells in healthy people across ages. A sample-barcoded 5' primer and a J-beta primer mix were used in a second PCR of about 7 to 12 cycles. TCRdb analysed the 5' RACE reads with MiXCR anew, one entry per CDR3 protein. Among 650,000 or so distinct CDR3 sequences, 45% to 60% were seen once, and the ten largest hold approximately 15%. Sample: blood. The receptors were sampled from a woman older than 75 in good health.

V is TRBV7-2 and J is TRBJ2-1, with TRBD1 matching 9 bases. The germline V gene has CDR1 SGHTA and CDR2 FQGNSA. The CDR3 totals 15 residues. The V segment lost 4 bases and the J segment 3 bases; nucleotides outside the gene matches: 4. This CDR3 reads CASSSGQGLYNEQFF. The CDR3 DNA follows: TGTGCCAGCAGCTCGGGACAGGGCCTCTACAATGAGCAGTTCTTC.

This clonotype was observed at least ten times. The chain combines TRBV29-1 with TRBJ2-1, with 8 nucleotides matching TRBD2. V was pared by 3 bases and J by 6 bases, with 10 bases of the junction left unmatched. Germline V gene lookup returns CDR1 SQVTM and CDR2 ANQGSEA. The CDR3 loop spans 15 amino acids. In nucleotides, the CDR3 is TGCAGCGTTGACCCCGCGGGAGGAGTTGGCAATGAGCAGTTCTTC. Residues: CSVDPAGGVGNEQFF.

Concerning this clonotype itself: This could be a read error, since a much larger clone is one nucleotide away. V usage is TRBV27 and J usage is TRBJ2-7, with 7 bases lining up with TRBD1. V was clipped by 6 bases and J by 5 bases; unmatched bases: 4. This CDR3 region has 12 residues. Germline V CDR1 and CDR2: MNHEY, SMNVEV (reference sequence). CDR3 residues: CASREQGNEQYF. DNA for the CDR3: TGTGCCAGCAGGGAACAGGGGAACGAGCAGTACTTC.

This clonotype came up once. Germline and junction disagree at one end, which may indicate a read error. J is TRBJ2-4 and V is TRBV5-6; 12 bases are shared with TRBD1. Per the germline V gene, CDR1 is SGHDT and CDR2 is YYEEEE. CDR3 size: 16 residues. The chain's CDR3 is CASSLGQGATKNIQYF. The CDR3 DNA follows: TGTGCCAGCAGTTTGGGACAGGGGGCTACCAAAAACATTCAGTACTTC.

The chain couples TRBV27 to TRBJ2-5, with D possibly matching TRBD1 (6 bases). Trimming shortened V by 6 bases and J by 11 bases, and 25 bases separated the two germline ends. This CDR3 region has 15 residues. Germline lookup yields CDR1 MNHEY and CDR2 SMNVEV (reference sequence). In DNA form, the CDR3 reads TGTGCCAGCAGCCTAGGGGGAGACTCCTACAATAAGCAGTACTTC. Its translation: CASSLGGDSYNKQYF.

The DNA for the CDR3 is TGTGCCAGCAGCTTAGAGGGGGCGGTCTCCTACAATGAGCAGTTCTTC. Translation: CASSLEGAVSYNEQFF. J is TRBJ2-1 and V is TRBV7-2; TRBD1 agrees at 7 bases. Germline CDR1 is SGHTA and CDR2 is FQGNSA. The length of the CDR3 is 16 residues. The ends lost 1 base at V and 0 bases at J; junction bases unmatched: 3. The entire variable domain, with the rest obtained from reference TRBV7-2 and TRBJ2-1, is as follows: GAGVSQSPSNKVTEKGKDVELRCDPISGHTALYWYRQSLGQGLEFLIYFQGNSAPDKSGLPSDRFSAERTGGSVSTLTIQRTQQEDSAVYLCASSLEGAVSYNEQFFGPGTRLTVL.

Of note for this clonotype: One base away lies a much larger clone, so this may be a sequencing read error. The chain's CDR3 is CASSHEKLRNRQYF. The CDR3 DNA reads TGCGCCAGCAGCCATGAAAAGCTCCGAAACAGGCAGTACTTC. The chain recombines TRBV4-1 with TRBJ2-5; tentatively, D is TRBD1 (5 bases). CDR3 length equals 14 residues. Germline values: CDR1 MGHRA, CDR2 YSYEKL. V was cut by 3 bases and J by 11 bases, with 19 bases left in between.

This clonotype was recorded a few times. The CDR3, as DNA: TGTGCCAGCAGTCTAACAGGGGTTCTGTTTTTT. Translation: CASSLTGVLFF. The chain has TRBV28 and TRBJ1-4; TRBD1 aligns across 7 bases. After removal of 5 bases from V and 14 bases from J, the junction contained 5 bases not matched to a gene. The germline V gene has CDR1 MDHEN and CDR2 SYDVKM. The CDR3 contains 11 residues. Complete variable domain (other parts from reference TRBV28 and TRBJ1-4): DVKVTQSSRYLVKRTGEKVFLECVQDMDHENMFWYRQDPGLGLRLIYFSYDVKMKEKGDIPEGYSVSREKKERFSLILESASTNQTSMYLCASSLTGVLFFGSGTQLSVL.

The chain joins TRBV7-2 to TRBJ2-1; 7 nucleotides agree with TRBD2. Trimming removed 9 bases from V and 2 bases from J; junction bases left unmatched: 7. CDR1 is SGHTA, CDR2 FQGNSA, per germline. The CDR3 has 14 amino acids. The CDR3 reads CASRSSGTYNEQFF. Here the CDR3 DNA reads TGTGCCAGTAGGTCTAGCGGCACCTACAATGAGCAGTTCTTC.

The V gene is TRBV28, the J gene TRBJ2-2; the match to TRBD2 covers 8 bases. In germline, CDR1 is MDHEN, CDR2 SYDVKM. V gave up 2 bases and J gave up 4 bases; unmatched junction bases: 3. This CDR3 spans 15 amino acids. CDR3 sequence reads: CASSLTGRGTGELFF. The CDR3 DNA reads as TGTGCCAGCAGTTTAACCGGGAGGGGCACCGGGGAGCTGTTTTTT.

The sample holds a few counts of this clonotype. The V call is TRBV3-1, the J call TRBJ2-7, with D unclear. This CDR3 is 12 amino acids long. Trimming cost V 2 bases and J 4 bases, with 6 bases left between them. Per the germline V gene, CDR1 is LGHDT and CDR2 is YNNKEL (reference sequence). The CDR3 spells CASSQSQYEQYF. CDR3 bases: TGTGCCAGCAGCCAATCGCAGTACGAGCAGTACTTC.

Comments on this clonotype: This may be a read error, as it is one base from a much larger clone. This chain uses TRBV9 with TRBJ2-3; possibly TRBD1 for D (6 bases). The germline CDR1 and CDR2 sequences are SGDLS and YYNGEE. The CDR3 covers 15 residues. The CDR3, as DNA: TGTGCCAGCTGCGTCTCTTGGGGGCACGCAGATACGCAGTATTTT. The encoded protein is CASCVSWGHADTQYF.

V and J are TRBV20-1 and TRBJ2-7; no clear D gene. The CDR3 runs to 12 residues. Trimming removed 0 bases from V and 3 bases from J, with 6 bases in between. Per the germline V gene, CDR1 is DFQATT and CDR2 is SNEGSKA (reference sequence). As DNA, the CDR3 is TGCAGTGCTAGAGATGGGGTCTACGAGCAGTACTTC. Protein sequence: CSARDGVYEQYF.